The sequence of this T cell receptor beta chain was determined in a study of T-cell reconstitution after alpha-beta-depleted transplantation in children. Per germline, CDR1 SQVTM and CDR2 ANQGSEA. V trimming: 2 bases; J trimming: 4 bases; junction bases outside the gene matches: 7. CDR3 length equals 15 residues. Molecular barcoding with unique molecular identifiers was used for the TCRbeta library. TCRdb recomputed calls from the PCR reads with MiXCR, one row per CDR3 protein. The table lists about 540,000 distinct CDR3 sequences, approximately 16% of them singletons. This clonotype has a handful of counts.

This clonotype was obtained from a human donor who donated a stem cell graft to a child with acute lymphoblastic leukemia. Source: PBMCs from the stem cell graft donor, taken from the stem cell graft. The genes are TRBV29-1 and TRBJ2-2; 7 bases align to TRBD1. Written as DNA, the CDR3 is TGCAGCGTTGAAATTGACAGGGTTGGCACCGGGGAGCTGTTTTTT. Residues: CSVEIDRVGTGELFF.